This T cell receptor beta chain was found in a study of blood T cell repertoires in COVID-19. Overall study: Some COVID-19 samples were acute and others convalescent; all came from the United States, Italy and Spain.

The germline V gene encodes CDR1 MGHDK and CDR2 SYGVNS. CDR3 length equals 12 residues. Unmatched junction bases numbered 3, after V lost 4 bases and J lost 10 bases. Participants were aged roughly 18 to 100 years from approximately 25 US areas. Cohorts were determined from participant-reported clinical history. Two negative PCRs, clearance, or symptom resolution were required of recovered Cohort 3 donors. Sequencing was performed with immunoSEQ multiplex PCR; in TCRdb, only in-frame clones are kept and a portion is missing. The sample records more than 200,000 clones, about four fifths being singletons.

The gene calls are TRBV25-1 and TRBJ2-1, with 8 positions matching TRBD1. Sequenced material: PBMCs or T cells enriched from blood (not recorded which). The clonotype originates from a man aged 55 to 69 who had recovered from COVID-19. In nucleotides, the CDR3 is TGTGCCAGCAGTGGGACAGGGTGGGAGCAGTTCTTC. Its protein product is CASSGTGWEQFF.